The 8 T cell receptor beta chains presented below share a single source sample, sequenced in a study of CD8 T cells in Susac syndrome (dated by TCRdb to the late 2010s). The library was made by the immunoSEQ multiplex PCR assay. RNA was extracted using the RNeasy kit, and about 0.5 to 1 ug of the RNA was reverse transcribed with random hexamers. The public reads were run again by TCRdb, first through fastp at Q25 and then through MiXCR, and only productive beta chains were kept. One record per CDR3 amino acid sequence lists the most common genes and DNA. This sample has about 110,000 distinct CDR3 sequences in its table, and around 97% of those were observed once. The ten biggest clones cover 0.096% of the sample. Sequencing input: CD4+ T cells from PBMCs. The receptors here all came from a human donor in good health.

J is TRBJ2-7 and V is TRBV6-6; weak D call: TRBD1 (6 bases). Germline CDR1 MNHNY, CDR2 SVGAGI (reference sequence). The CDR3 is 12 residues long. V dropped 7 bases and J dropped 0 bases, with 7 bases sitting between them. CDR3 sequence (DNA): TGTGCCAGCATGGACAGCTCCTACGAGCAGTACTTC. Amino acids: CASMDSSYEQYF.

This sequence joins TRBV29-1 and TRBJ2-3; 8 positions agree with TRBD1. The CDR3 is made up of 13 amino acids. Trimming removed 8 bases from V and 7 bases from J; junction bases left unmatched: 11. Germline assignment: CDR1 SQVTM and CDR2 ANQGSEA. The CDR3 loop is CSIGTGGINTQYF. The CDR3 nucleotides read TGCAGCATCGGGACAGGAGGTATAAATACGCAGTATTTT.

This chain uses TRBV4-2 with TRBJ1-1, with 8 bases lining up with TRBD1. CDR1 is LGHNA and CDR2 is YNFKEQ in the germline V gene. The length of the CDR3 is 15 residues. With V trimmed by 1 base and J by 1 base, 2 bases remained unmatched. CDR3 in amino acids: CASSQGGQANTEAFF. CDR3 sequence (DNA): TGTGCCAGCAGCCAAGGGGGACAGGCGAACACTGAAGCTTTCTTT.

The chain has TRBV27 and TRBJ2-3, with D possibly TRBD1 on 5 matching bases. The germline V gene encodes CDR1 MNHEY and CDR2 SMNVEV (reference sequence). This CDR3 contains 14 residues. Trimming removed 0 bases at V and 10 bases at J, with 14 bases between. CDR3 bases: TGTGCCAGCAGTTTATCGGGCAGGGTAATGGCGCAGTATTTT. It specifies CASSLSGRVMAQYF.

The rearrangement uses TRBV3-1 and TRBJ1-2, with unresolved D. Germline CDR1 reads LGHDT; CDR2 reads YNNKEL (reference sequence). The CDR3 sequence is 15 residues long. Trimming left V 0 bases short and J 8 bases short, with 16 bases between. The CDR3 bases are TGTGCCAGCAGCCAAGAGGAGAGCCCAAGACGGGGCTACACCTTC. Encoded protein: CASSQEESPRRGYTF.

The table lists this clonotype with a count of one. V and J are TRBV29-1 and TRBJ2-7; D is perhaps TRBD1 or TRBD2 (5 bases each). Germline values: CDR1 SQVTM, CDR2 ANQGSEA. The V end lost 5 bases, the J end lost 4 bases, and 15 bases lay between the germline ends. This CDR3 comprises 13 residues. The CDR3 region is CSVRGTMRYEQYF. CDR3 bases: TGCAGCGTTAGAGGGACCATGCGGTACGAGCAGTACTTC.

The chain employs TRBV18 and TRBJ2-7; 7 nucleotides match TRBD1. The V and J ends lost 6 bases and 6 bases, in that order; junction bases with no gene match: 11. Germline V gives CDR1 KGHSH, CDR2 LQKENI. The CDR3 extends over 14 amino acids. The CDR3 DNA is TGTGCCAGCTCTACGATCAGGGGGAGTGCCGAGCAGTACTTC. Its protein is CASSTIRGSAEQYF.

This clonotype was seen a single time. The rearrangement uses TRBV7-2 and TRBJ2-3; possibly TRBD1 for D (6 bases). The V gene's germline CDR1 is SGHTA and CDR2 FQGNSA. V was cut by 5 bases and J by 0 bases, with 15 bases left in between. This CDR3 comprises 16 residues. The CDR3: CASSQGLARSTDTQYF. In nucleotides, the CDR3 is TGTGCCAGCAGCCAGGGGTTAGCGCGGAGCACAGATACGCAGTATTTT.